The 14 T cell receptor beta chains reported below all come from one sample, sequenced in a study of PD-L1 blockade in urothelial cancer. Produced via immunoSEQ multiplex PCR; TCRdb's table is partial and in-frame only. The sample has about 74,000 clones; around 80% are singletons. This specimen was PBMCs, taken around atezolizumab (anti-PD-L1) treatment. The origin of the receptors is an older man with urothelial cancer.

The CDR3 reads CASSESRRTYKGNTIYF. DNA of the CDR3: TGCGCCAGCAGTGAGTCTCGAAGGACTTACAAAGGAAACACCATATATTTT. The chain recombines TRBV10-2 with TRBJ1-3, with D unresolved. CDR1 WSHSY and CDR2 SAAADI come from the germline V gene. CDR3 length: 17 residues. The V end lost 0 bases, the J end lost 4 bases, and 16 bases lay between the germline ends.

The chain combines TRBV29-1 with TRBJ2-1, with D possibly TRBD2 on 5 matching bases. This CDR3 contains 16 residues. Trimming removed 6 bases at V and 2 bases at J, with 20 bases between. Germline V lookup: CDR1 SQVTM, CDR2 ANQGSEA. The CDR3 bases are TGCAGCGTGGGCAGCGTTGGCGGGTTGACCTACAATGAGCAGTTCTTC. Protein: CSVGSVGGLTYNEQFF.

The chain couples TRBV9 to TRBJ1-1; D is unclear. V was pared by 0 bases and J by 0 bases, with 18 bases between. This CDR3 spans 18 amino acids. Germline V CDR1 and CDR2: SGDLS, YYNGEE. CDR3 sequence reads: CASSVVSGGPNMNTEAFF. The CDR3 coding sequence is TGTGCCAGCAGCGTAGTCTCGGGCGGGCCTAACATGAACACTGAAGCTTTCTTT.

This clone showed up just a few times. The chain has TRBV11-2 and TRBJ2-7; TRBD2 matches at 14 bases. In germline, CDR1 is SGHAT, CDR2 FQNNGV. The CDR3 sequence is 16 residues long. Unmatched junction bases numbered 8, after V lost 5 bases and J lost 5 bases. The CDR3 region has the DNA TGTGCCAGCAGCCACCGGTGGACTAGCGGGAGGCACGAGCAGTACTTC. Its protein product is CASSHRWTSGRHEQYF.

This chain links TRBV5-1 with TRBJ2-1; possible D gene TRBD2, 6 bases. V was cut by 0 bases and J by 0 bases, with 13 bases left in between. Germline CDR1 is SGHRS and CDR2 is YFSETQ. This CDR3 comprises 17 residues. CDR3 sequence (DNA): TGCGCCAGCAGCTTGGGACTAGTCTCCAGCTCCTACAATGAGCAGTTCTTC. As protein: CASSLGLVSSSYNEQFF.

The chain is built from TRBV7-3 and TRBJ2-7; TRBD2 aligns across 10 bases. The CDR3 has 16 residues. The J segment lost 5 bases and the V segment lost 2 bases, leaving 9 bases of the junction unmatched. Germline CDR1 is SGHTA and CDR2 is FQGTGA. The DNA for the CDR3 is TGTGCCAGCAGCTTATCCGGATTAACTAGCGGGAACGAGCAGTACTTC. It codes for CASSLSGLTSGNEQYF.

The V gene is TRBV7-9, the J gene TRBJ2-7, with TRBD2 identical over 9 bases. From germline, CDR1 is SEHNR and CDR2 FQNEAQ (reference sequence). Germline trimming cut 5 bases from V and 6 bases from J; bases unmatched to any gene: 8. This CDR3 has 14 residues. CDR3 sequence: CASSSIAGVGEQYF. CDR3 coding DNA: TGTGCCAGCAGCAGTATAGCGGGAGTGGGCGAGCAGTACTTC.

CDR3 bases: TGCGCCAGCAGCCGGGGGGGACAGGTGAACACTGAAGCTTTCTTT. Translation gives CASSRGGQVNTEAFF. The chain recombines TRBV4-1 with TRBJ1-1, with 8 positions matching TRBD1. CDR3 length: 15 amino acids. Trimming took 4 bases from V and 0 from J; bases not matched to a gene: 4. The germline gives CDR1 MGHRA, CDR2 YSYEKL.

The chain links TRBV2 to TRBJ2-3; 8 nucleotides line up with TRBD2. The CDR3 spans 13 residues. Germline CDR1 reads SNHLY; CDR2 reads FYNNEI. J lost 7 bases, V lost 4 bases, and 4 bases had no gene match. The CDR3 sequence: CASSVTSGYTQYF. CDR3 in DNA: TGTGCCAGCAGTGTTACTAGCGGTTATACGCAGTATTTT.

There are a few counts of this clone. V gene TRBV7-9 combines with J gene TRBJ2-7, with TRBD1 matching 10 bases. The CDR3 consists of 15 residues. In germline, CDR1 is SEHNR, CDR2 FQNEAQ (reference sequence). V was clipped by 7 bases and J by 3 bases; unmatched bases: 9. This CDR3 is CASTLTRDRGYEQYF. Here the CDR3 DNA reads TGTGCCAGCACCTTGACACGGGACAGGGGCTACGAGCAGTACTTC.

J is TRBJ1-5 and V is TRBV18, with D unresolved. Looked up from germline, CDR1 is KGHSH and CDR2 is LQKENI. CDR3 length equals 15 residues. V lost 2 bases and J 0 bases, leaving 8 bases between the germline ends. This chain's CDR3 is CASSPTGTSNQPQHF. DNA for the CDR3: TGTGCCAGCTCACCAACGGGAACTAGCAATCAGCCCCAGCATTTT.

This chain uses TRBV28 with TRBJ2-1, with 10 bases matching TRBD2. Germline V gene sequence: CDR1 MDHEN, CDR2 SYDVKM. The CDR3 covers 16 residues. V lost 2 bases to trimming and J lost 14 bases; unmatched junction nucleotides: 15. CDR3 residues: CASSLASGSRYRREFF. The CDR3 DNA reads TGTGCCAGCAGTTTAGCTAGCGGGAGCCGGTATCGGAGGGAGTTCTTC. The full variable domain, with the rest looked up from reference TRBV28 and TRBJ2-1, is DVKVTQSSRYLVKRTGEKVFLECVQDMDHENMFWYRQDPGLGLRLIYFSYDVKMKEKGDIPEGYSVSREKKERFSLILESASTNQTSMYLCASSLASGSRYRREFFGPGTRLTVL.

The rearrangement uses TRBV11-2 and TRBJ2-2; tentatively, D is TRBD2 (5 bases). This CDR3 is 14 amino acids long. Germline V gene data show CDR1 as SGHAT and CDR2 as FQNNGV. The V end lost 5 bases, the J end lost 6 bases, and 13 bases lay between the germline ends. The CDR3 nucleotides read TGTGCCAGCAGCCACATCCGGAGGCCCGGGGAGCTGTTTTTT. Its protein product is CASSHIRRPGELFF. Together with reference TRBV11-2 and TRBJ2-2, the CDR3 gives the full variable domain: EAGVAQSPRYKIIEKRQSVAFWCNPISGHATLYWYQQILGQGPKLLIQFQNNGVVDDSQLPKDRFSAERLKGVDSTLKIQPAKLEDSAVYLCASSHIRRPGELFFGEGSRLTVL.

V gene TRBV28 combines with J gene TRBJ1-5, with D perhaps TRBD1 (5 bases). Germline V gene sequence: CDR1 MDHEN, CDR2 SYDVKM. This CDR3 spans 14 amino acids. The germline V and J ends were trimmed by 4 bases and 6 bases, with 13 bases remaining between them. CDR3: CASSWGGSPQPQHF. DNA of the CDR3: TGTGCCAGCAGTTGGGGGGGGTCTCCTCAGCCCCAGCATTTT.